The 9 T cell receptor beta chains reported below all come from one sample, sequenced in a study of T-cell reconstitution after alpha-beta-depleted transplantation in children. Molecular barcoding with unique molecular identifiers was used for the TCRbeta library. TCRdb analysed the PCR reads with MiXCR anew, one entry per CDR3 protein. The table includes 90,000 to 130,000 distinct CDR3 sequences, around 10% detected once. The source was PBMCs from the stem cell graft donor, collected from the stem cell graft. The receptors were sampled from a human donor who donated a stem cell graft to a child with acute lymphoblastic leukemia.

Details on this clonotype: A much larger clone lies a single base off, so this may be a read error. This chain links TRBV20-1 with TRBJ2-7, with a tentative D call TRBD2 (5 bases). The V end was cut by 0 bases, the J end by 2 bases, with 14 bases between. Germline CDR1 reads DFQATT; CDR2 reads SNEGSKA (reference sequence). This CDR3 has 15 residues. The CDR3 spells CSARDFVTGTYEQYF. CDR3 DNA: TGCAGTGCTAGAGATTTTGTGACGGGGACCTACGAGCAGTACTTC.

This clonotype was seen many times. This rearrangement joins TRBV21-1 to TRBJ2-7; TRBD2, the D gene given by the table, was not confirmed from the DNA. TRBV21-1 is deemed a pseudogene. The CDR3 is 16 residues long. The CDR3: CASSKLLAGGPYEQYF. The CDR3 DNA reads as TGTGCCAGCAGCAAGTTACTAGCGGGAGGGCCCTACGAGCAGTACTTC.

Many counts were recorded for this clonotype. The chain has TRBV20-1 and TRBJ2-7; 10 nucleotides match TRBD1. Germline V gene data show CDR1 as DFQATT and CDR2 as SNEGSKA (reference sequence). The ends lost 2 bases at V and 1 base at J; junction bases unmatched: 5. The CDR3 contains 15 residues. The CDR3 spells CSARPGTGASYEQYF. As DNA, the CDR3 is TGCAGTGCTAGACCCGGGACAGGGGCGTCCTACGAGCAGTACTTC.

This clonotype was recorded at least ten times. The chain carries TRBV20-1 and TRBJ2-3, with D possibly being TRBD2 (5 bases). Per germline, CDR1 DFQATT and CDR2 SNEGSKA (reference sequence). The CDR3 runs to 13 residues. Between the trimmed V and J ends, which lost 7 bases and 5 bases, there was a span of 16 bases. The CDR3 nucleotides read TGCAGTGGAATTAAGAGGGCCGGAGATACGCAGTATTTT. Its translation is CSGIKRAGDTQYF.

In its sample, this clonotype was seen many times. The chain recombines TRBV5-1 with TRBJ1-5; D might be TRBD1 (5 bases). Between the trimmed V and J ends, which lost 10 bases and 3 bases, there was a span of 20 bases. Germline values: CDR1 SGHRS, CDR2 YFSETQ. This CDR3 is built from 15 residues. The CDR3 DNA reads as TGCGCCGGGATATTTTTGGGCAGGGACAATCAGCCCCAGCATTTT. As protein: CAGIFLGRDNQPQHF.

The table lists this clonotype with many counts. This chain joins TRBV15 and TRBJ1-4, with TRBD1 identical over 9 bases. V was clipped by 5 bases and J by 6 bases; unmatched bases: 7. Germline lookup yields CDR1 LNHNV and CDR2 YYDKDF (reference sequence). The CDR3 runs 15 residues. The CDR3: CATSARGTGYEKLFF. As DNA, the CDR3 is TGTGCCACCAGCGCCAGGGGGACAGGGTATGAAAAACTGTTTTTT.

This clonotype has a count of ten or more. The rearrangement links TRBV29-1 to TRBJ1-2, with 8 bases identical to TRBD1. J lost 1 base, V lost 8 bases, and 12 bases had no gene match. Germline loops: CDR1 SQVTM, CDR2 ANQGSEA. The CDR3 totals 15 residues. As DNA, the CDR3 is TGCAGCCCTTACGGGACAGGAGAATTTAACTATGGCTACACCTTC. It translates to CSPYGTGEFNYGYTF.

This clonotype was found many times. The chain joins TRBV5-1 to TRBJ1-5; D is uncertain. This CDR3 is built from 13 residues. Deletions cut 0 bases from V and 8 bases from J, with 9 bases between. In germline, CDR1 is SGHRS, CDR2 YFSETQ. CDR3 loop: CASSLGTGEPQHF. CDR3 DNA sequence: TGCGCCAGCAGCTTGGGAACCGGAGAGCCCCAGCATTTT.

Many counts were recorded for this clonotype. This CDR3 is CASSLGAESVSYEQYF. In DNA form, the CDR3 reads TGCGCCAGCAGCTTGGGGGCGGAATCAGTCTCCTACGAGCAGTACTTC. The chain couples TRBV5-1 to TRBJ2-7, with no clear D. V gave up 0 bases and J gave up 0 bases, with 13 bases separating them. CDR1 and CDR2 from the germline V gene are SGHRS and YFSETQ. The CDR3 covers 16 residues.